This TCR beta chain was captured by sequencing in a study of blood T cell repertoires in COVID-19. Study as a whole: In each case, the material was cDNA or gDNA derived from T cells, B-cell-depleted T cells, or PBMCs.

Original analysis: Amplification with reference gene primers provided the estimates of nucleated cell counts. Sequenced by immunoSEQ multiplex PCR; TCRdb stores in-frame clones only, minus some. V, J and clone size reflect that table, while D and trimming were determined from the DNA. The sample consists of some 250,000 clones, roughly nine tenths of them appearing once. Trimming at V came to 8 bases and at J to 2 bases, leaving 13 bases not matched to a gene. This CDR3 is 17 amino acids long. The germline CDR1 and CDR2 sequences are SEHNR and FQNEAQ (reference sequence). Everyone who took part was roughly 18 to 100 years old, and they came from roughly 25 US areas.

This chain connects TRBV7-9 to TRBJ2-3, with 10 bases fitting TRBD2. The sequenced sample was PBMCs or T cells enriched from blood (not recorded which). This clonotype originated in a human donor in a cohort exposed to, infected with or recovered from COVID-19 (not recorded which). The donor label of this sample is uncertain. The CDR3 loop reads CASEHTGLAVPTDTQYF. In nucleotides, the CDR3 is TGTGCCAGCGAACACACCGGACTAGCGGTACCCACAGATACGCAGTATTTT.